This TCR beta chain was captured by sequencing in a study of T cells and copy number aberrations in small-cell lung cancer. Germline values: CDR1 MNHEY, CDR2 SVGAGI. The CDR3 spans 16 residues. Trimming removed 0 bases at V and 1 base at J, with 12 bases between. Notes on the study in general: Versus adjacent lung, tumor T-cell richness and clonality were lower; density nonsignificantly. The tissue was entirely formalin-fixed and paraffin-embedded, which is known to produce sequencing artifacts. The study's sample size was small, so findings need validation.

Adjacent normal lung was taken at least 2 cm from tumor. Turning to this clone: Its antigen is undetermined.

TCRdb keeps only in-frame clones here, not all; method: immunoSEQ multiplex PCR. The sample consists of 2,500 or so clones, around 86% of them appearing once. Sequencing was done on a sample of normal tissue next to the tumor. The V call is TRBV6-5, the J call TRBJ2-5; D possibly corresponds to TRBD1 (6 bases). The origin of this receptor is a man in his forties or fifties with small cell lung cancer. The CDR3 region has the DNA TGTGCCAGCAGTTACTCGACAGGCTGGGTCCAAGAGACCCAGTACTTC. Its translation is CASSYSTGWVQETQYF.